This entry lists 8 T cell receptor beta chains sequenced from one sample in a study of cytomegalovirus exposure and HLA in healthy donors. The PCR was carried out with 60 Vbeta primers and 13 Jbeta primers. Clones were sequenced by immunoSEQ multiplex PCR, and TCRdb holds only the in-frame ones, with some missing. The data show about 120,000 clones, around 80% seen once. Sequenced: PBMCs. The receptors here all came from a female donor in good health and CMV-seropositive.

The chain is built from TRBV7-2 and TRBJ2-3; 12 bases map to TRBD2. V lost 5 bases to trimming and J lost 5 bases; unmatched junction nucleotides: 8. CDR3 length: 16 amino acids. Germline CDR1 and CDR2: SGHTA and FQGNSA. The CDR3 is CASSPGLAGIQDTQYF. The CDR3 DNA reads TGTGCCAGCAGCCCCGGACTAGCGGGGATACAAGATACGCAGTATTTT.

This sequence joins TRBV9 and TRBJ1-1; TRBD1 might be the D (5 bases). Between the trimmed V and J ends, which lost 2 bases and 4 bases, there was a span of 15 bases. Germline assignment: CDR1 SGDLS and CDR2 YYNGEE. This CDR3 has 15 amino acids. The CDR3 loop reads CASSVESPGGTEAFF. CDR3 in DNA: TGTGCCAGCAGCGTGGAATCGCCCGGGGGCACTGAAGCTTTCTTT.

This chain uses TRBV5-1 with TRBJ2-1, with D perhaps TRBD1 (6 bases). With 7 bases removed from V and 4 bases from J, the gap between germline ends came to 9 bases. The CDR3 runs 12 residues. Germline CDR1 SGHRS, CDR2 YFSETQ. The CDR3 DNA reads TGCGCCAGCGGCACAGGGTACAATGAGCAGTTCTTC. Residues: CASGTGYNEQFF.

J is TRBJ1-4 and V is TRBV25-1; TRBD1 matches 8 bases. CDR1 and CDR2 from the germline V gene are MGHDK and SYGVNS. This CDR3 has 15 residues. Unmatched junction bases numbered 8, after V lost 3 bases and J lost 8 bases. This CDR3 reads CASSDRAGGGEKLFF. The CDR3 nucleotides read TGTGCCAGCAGTGATAGGGCAGGGGGCGGCGAAAAACTGTTTTTT.

The J gene is TRBJ1-4, the V gene TRBV30, with unresolved D. This CDR3 contains 11 residues. Trimming took off 4 bases at V and 8 bases at J, with 8 bases between the two ends. Germline V CDR1 and CDR2: GTSNPN, SVGIG (reference sequence). CDR3 sequence (DNA): TGTGCCTGGACAAGCAGGGAAAAACTGTTTTTT. This gives the protein CAWTSREKLFF. Combining the CDR3 with reference TRBV30 and TRBJ1-4 gives the whole variable domain SQTIHQWPATLVQPVGSPLSLECTVEGTSNPNLYWYRQAAGRGLQLLFYSVGIGQISSEVPQNLSASRPQDRQFILSSKKLLLSDSGFYLCAWTSREKLFFGSGTQLSVL.

V and J are TRBV28 and TRBJ2-7, with D unresolved. The CDR3 extends over 17 amino acids. The V gene lost 5 bases and the J gene lost 0 bases, with 20 bases spanning the gap. Looked up from germline, CDR1 is MDHEN and CDR2 is SYDVKM. The CDR3 DNA is TGTGCCAGCAGTCTTTCCTATAGCATCTTCGGCTCCTACGAGCAGTACTTC. Its translation is CASSLSYSIFGSYEQYF.

J is TRBJ2-2 and V is TRBV7-7, with D possibly being TRBD2 (5 bases). CDR1 is SSHAT, CDR2 FNYEAQ, per germline (reference sequence). CDR3 length equals 13 residues. V was shortened by 0 bases and J by 7 bases, with 6 bases between the two germline ends. The CDR3 reads CASSLAEGGELFF. CDR3 in DNA: TGTGCCAGCAGCTTAGCAGAGGGCGGGGAGCTGTTTTTT.

This chain links TRBV5-8 with TRBJ1-2; D is undetermined. The CDR3 sequence is 13 residues long. CDR1 SGHTS and CDR2 YDEGEE come from the germline V gene. The V end lost 0 bases, the J end lost 7 bases, and 10 bases lay between the germline ends. DNA for the CDR3: TGTGCCAGCAGCTTGGAAACTAGAACTGGCTACACCTTC. It encodes CASSLETRTGYTF.